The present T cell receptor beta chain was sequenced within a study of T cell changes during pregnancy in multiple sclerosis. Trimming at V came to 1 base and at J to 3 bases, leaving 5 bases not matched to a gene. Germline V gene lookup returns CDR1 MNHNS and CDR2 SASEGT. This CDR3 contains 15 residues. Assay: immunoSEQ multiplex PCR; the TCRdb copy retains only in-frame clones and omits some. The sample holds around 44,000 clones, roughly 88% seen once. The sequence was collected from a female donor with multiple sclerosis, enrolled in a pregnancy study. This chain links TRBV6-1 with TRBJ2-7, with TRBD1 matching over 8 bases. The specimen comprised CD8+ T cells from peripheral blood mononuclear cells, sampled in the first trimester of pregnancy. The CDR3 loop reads CASSEEGTGIYEQYF. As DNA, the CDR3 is TGTGCCAGCAGTGAAGAGGGGACAGGAATCTACGAGCAGTACTTC.